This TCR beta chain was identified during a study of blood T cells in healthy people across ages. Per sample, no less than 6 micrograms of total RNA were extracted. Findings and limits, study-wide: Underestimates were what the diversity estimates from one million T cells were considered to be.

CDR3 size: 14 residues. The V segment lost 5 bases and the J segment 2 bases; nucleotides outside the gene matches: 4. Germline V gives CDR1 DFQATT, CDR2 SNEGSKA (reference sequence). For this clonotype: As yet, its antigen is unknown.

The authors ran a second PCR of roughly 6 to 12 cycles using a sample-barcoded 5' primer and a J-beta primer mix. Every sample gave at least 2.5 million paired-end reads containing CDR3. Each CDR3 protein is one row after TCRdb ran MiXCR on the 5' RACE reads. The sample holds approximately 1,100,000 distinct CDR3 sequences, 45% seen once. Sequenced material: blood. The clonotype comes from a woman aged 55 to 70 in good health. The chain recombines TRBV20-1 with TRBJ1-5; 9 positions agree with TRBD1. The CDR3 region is CSARQGVGNQPQHF. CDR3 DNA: TGCAGTGCTCGACAGGGGGTAGGCAATCAGCCCCAGCATTTT.